The rows below give T cell receptor beta chains drawn from one sample of a study of Ad26.COV2.S vaccination and SARS-CoV-2 variants. Here immunoSEQ multiplex PCR was the method, and the copy in TCRdb shows in-frame clones only, minus some. The sample lists more than 250,000 clones; about 89% were seen once. The source material was peripheral blood, sampled in a trial of Ad26.COV2.S vaccine versus placebo. These receptors all stem from a person aged 18 to 59 who received the Ad26.COV2.S COVID-19 vaccine or a placebo. The CDR3 runs from the conserved cysteine through the conserved F or W.

v_gene,j_gene,CDR3aa
TRBV2,TRBJ1-4,CASSEGSYSLPTNEKLFF
TRBV11-2,TRBJ2-7,CASTPGWVVGGGEQYF
TRBV12-5,TRBJ1-2,CASGPTPGVRSDGYTF
TRBV5-1,TRBJ2-3,CASSSLTSGGVTDTQYF
TRBV6-2/TRBV6-3,TRBJ1-1,CASSYGLGAGDTEAFF
TRBV7-2,TRBJ1-1,CASSRDSNTEAFF
TRBV5-1,TRBJ1-4,CASSLMGWGANEKLFF
TRBV11-2,TRBJ1-2,CASSLEGLTGSYGYTF
TRBV5-6,TRBJ1-2,CASSLAGLGGFLGRDGYTF
TRBV11-2,TRBJ1-4,CASSSAQGSNEKLFF
TRBV5-5,TRBJ1-5,CASSLYQGRDQPQHF
TRBV10-2,TRBJ2-1,CASKDSGGPVNEQFF
TRBV6-5,TRBJ1-1,CASRGHRNTEAFF
TRBV24-1,TRBJ2-2,CATSAQSGTGRNTGELFF
TRBV9,TRBJ2-5,CASSTLAGDQETQYF
TRBV5-1,TRBJ1-1,CASSLATELEAFF
TRBV2,TRBJ1-5,CASSGRGRLGNQPQHF
TRBV19,TRBJ2-3,CASTLLASGRGADTQYF
TRBV19,TRBJ1-2,CASSDRGKDGYTF
TRBV13,TRBJ2-7,CASSSMTSGGSYEQYF
TRBV20-1,TRBJ2-7,CSASVGYSSYEQYF
TRBV18,TRBJ2-7,CASSPVTGDHEQYF
TRBV2,TRBJ2-7,CASSEAGQNEQYF
TRBV7-2,TRBJ2-3,CASSSSRDAGTDTQYF
TRBV4-2,TRBJ2-5,CASRRIAGTGTQETQYF
TRBV7-9,TRBJ2-2,CASSLARTGVNTGELFF
TRBV5-4,TRBJ1-1,CASSSKQGRTEAFF
TRBV5-4,TRBJ2-5,CASSYGTSGGLLGETQYF
TRBV10-2,TRBJ1-2,CASSEETNYGYTF
TRBV6-5,TRBJ1-1,CASSWTGHTEAFF
TRBV9,TRBJ1-1,CASSSRTGGATEAFF
TRBV11-2,TRBJ1-4,CASSLVQTNEKLFF
TRBV2,TRBJ2-2,CASSVDRGTGELFF
TRBV10-3,TRBJ2-1,CAVKRRGGAEDEQFF
TRBV5-1,TRBJ2-2,CASSVPQGTGELFF
TRBV6-6,TRBJ2-3,CASSPPGTITDTQYF
TRBV9,TRBJ2-2,CASSVRGSGELFF
TRBV5-5,TRBJ2-3,CASSLGRETDTQYF
TRBV6-6,TRBJ1-2,CASSQLAGANYGYTF
TRBV6-5,TRBJ1-5,CASDRQRSNQPQHF
TRBV4-2,TRBJ2-7,CASSQVSRAVYEQYF
TRBV11-2,TRBJ1-1,CASSPGRGGLF
TRBV9,TRBJ2-7,CASSQAGTSSYEQYF
TRBV27,TRBJ2-1,CATRREPARGNEQFF
TRBV29-1,TRBJ2-7,CSVRTSDSYEQYF
TRBV2,TRBJ2-1,CASRRLAGDPSYNEQFF
TRBV30,TRBJ2-3,CAWSVVSGSLGYF
TRBV11-3,TRBJ1-3,CASSLDGSSGNTIYF
TRBV5-8,TRBJ1-6,CASSSTGGIYSPLHF
TRBV6-6,TRBJ1-5,CASTRDGERNQPQHF
TRBV9,TRBJ2-7,CASSAGTGVVIYEQYF
TRBV25-1,TRBJ2-1,CASSEPSGSYNEQFF
TRBV11-2,TRBJ2-7,CASSYSRAAAYEQYF
TRBV27,TRBJ2-7,CASRLSGTGLYEQYF
TRBV2,TRBJ1-1,CASTGQGLMNTEAFF